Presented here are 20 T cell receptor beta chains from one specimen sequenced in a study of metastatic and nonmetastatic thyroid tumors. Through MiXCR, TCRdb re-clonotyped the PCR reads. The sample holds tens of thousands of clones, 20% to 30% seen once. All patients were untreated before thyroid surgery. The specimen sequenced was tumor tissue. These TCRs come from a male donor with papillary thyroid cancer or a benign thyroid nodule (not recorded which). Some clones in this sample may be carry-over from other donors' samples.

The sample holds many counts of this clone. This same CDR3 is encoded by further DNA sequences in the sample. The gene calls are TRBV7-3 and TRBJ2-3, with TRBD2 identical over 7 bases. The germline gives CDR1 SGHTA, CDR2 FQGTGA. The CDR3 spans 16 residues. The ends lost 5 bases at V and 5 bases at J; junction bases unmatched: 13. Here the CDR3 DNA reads TGTGCCAGCAGCACGTTCTGGGGGGAGGGTCTAGATACGCAGTATTTT. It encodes CASSTFWGEGLDTQYF.

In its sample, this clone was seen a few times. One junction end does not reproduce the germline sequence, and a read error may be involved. The CDR3 loop reads CATSDVKSRKLAVTGTQYF. Here the CDR3 DNA reads TGTGCCACCAGTGACGTAAAGTCCCGTAAACTAGCAGTCACAGGTACGCAGTATTTT. The rearrangement uses TRBV24-1 and TRBJ2-3, with D maybe TRBD2 (6 bases). The V gene's germline CDR1 is KGHDR and CDR2 SFDVKD. This CDR3 has 19 amino acids.

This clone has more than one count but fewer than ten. CDR3 coding DNA: TGTGCCAGCAGCTTAGTGGAGGGGACCGGGGAGCTGTTTTTT. Its protein product is CASSLVEGTGELFF. The V gene is TRBV7-2, the J gene TRBJ2-2, with D possibly being TRBD2 (6 bases). The CDR3 covers 14 residues. CDR1 is SGHTA, CDR2 FQGNSA, per germline. The germline V and J ends were trimmed by 1 base and 5 bases, with 8 bases remaining between them.

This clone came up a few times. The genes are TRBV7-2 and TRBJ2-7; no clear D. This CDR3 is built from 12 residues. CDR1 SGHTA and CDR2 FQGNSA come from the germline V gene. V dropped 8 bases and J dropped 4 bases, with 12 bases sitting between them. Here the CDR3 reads CASGRVEYEQYF. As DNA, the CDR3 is TGTGCCAGCGGTCGCGTGGAATACGAGCAGTACTTC.

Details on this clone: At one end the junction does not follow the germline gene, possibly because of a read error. DNA of the CDR3: TGTGCAAGCAGCTTCGACAGGGGCAGAAATCAGCCCCAGCATTTT. Amino acids: CASSFDRGRNQPQHF. The rearrangement joins TRBV7-2 to TRBJ1-5; 8 nucleotides agree with TRBD1. Looked up from germline, CDR1 is SGHTA and CDR2 is FQGNSA. This CDR3 comprises 15 residues. The variable domain in full, completed from reference TRBV7-2 and TRBJ1-5, reads GAGVSQSPSNKVTEKGKDVELRCDPISGHTALYWYRQSLGQGLEFLIYFQGNSAPDKSGLPSDRFSAERTGGSVSTLTIQRTQQEDSAVYLCASSFDRGRNQPQHFGDGTRLSIL.

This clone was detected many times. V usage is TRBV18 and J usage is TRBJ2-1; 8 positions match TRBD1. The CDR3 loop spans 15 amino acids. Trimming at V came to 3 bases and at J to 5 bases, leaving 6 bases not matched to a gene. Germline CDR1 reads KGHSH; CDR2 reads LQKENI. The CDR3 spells CASSPRDRFDNEQFF. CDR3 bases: TGTGCCAGCTCACCCCGGGACAGGTTCGACAATGAGCAGTTCTTC.

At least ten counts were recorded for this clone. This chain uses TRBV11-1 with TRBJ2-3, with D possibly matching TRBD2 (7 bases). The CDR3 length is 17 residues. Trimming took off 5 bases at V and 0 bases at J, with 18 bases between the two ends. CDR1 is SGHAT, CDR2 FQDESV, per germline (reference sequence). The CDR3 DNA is TGTGCCAGCAGCCTGGGGGCTGGGCGGGGGAGCACAGATACGCAGTATTTT. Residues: CASSLGAGRGSTDTQYF. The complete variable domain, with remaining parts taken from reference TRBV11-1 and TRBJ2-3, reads EAEVAQSPRYKITEKSQAVAFWCDPISGHATLYWYRQILGQGPELLVQFQDESVVDDSQLPKDRFSAERLKGVDSTLKIQPAELGDSAMYLCASSLGAGRGSTDTQYFGPGTRLTVL.

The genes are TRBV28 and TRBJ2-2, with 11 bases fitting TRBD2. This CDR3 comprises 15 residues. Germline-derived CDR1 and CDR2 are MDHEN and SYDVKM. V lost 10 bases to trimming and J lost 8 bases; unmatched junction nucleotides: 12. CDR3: CATELAGGYRGELFF. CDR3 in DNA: TGTGCCACCGAGCTAGCGGGAGGTTATAGAGGGGAGCTGTTTTTT. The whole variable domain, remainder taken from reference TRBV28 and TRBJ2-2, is DVKVTQSSRYLVKRTGEKVFLECVQDMDHENMFWYRQDPGLGLRLIYFSYDVKMKEKGDIPEGYSVSREKKERFSLILESASTNQTSMYLCATELAGGYRGELFFGEGSRLTVL.

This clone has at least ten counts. The CDR3 protein is CASSQESDAGNIQYF. The CDR3 DNA reads as TGCGCCAGCAGCCAGGAGTCGGACGCTGGGAACATTCAGTACTTC. This chain uses TRBV4-1 with TRBJ2-4; D uncertain. The CDR3 extends over 15 amino acids. CDR1 and CDR2 from the germline V gene are MGHRA and YSYEKL. Trimming stripped 3 bases from V and 7 bases from J, with 16 bases between.

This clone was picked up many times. The CDR3 sequence is CASSQEWGEQFF. The CDR3 nucleotides read TGCGCCAGCAGCCAAGAATGGGGTGAGCAGTTCTTC. The gene calls are TRBV4-1 and TRBJ2-1; unclear D gene. The ends were cut back, 0 bases at V and 9 bases at J, with 6 bases in the middle. The CDR3 has 12 amino acids. Per germline, CDR1 MGHRA and CDR2 YSYEKL.

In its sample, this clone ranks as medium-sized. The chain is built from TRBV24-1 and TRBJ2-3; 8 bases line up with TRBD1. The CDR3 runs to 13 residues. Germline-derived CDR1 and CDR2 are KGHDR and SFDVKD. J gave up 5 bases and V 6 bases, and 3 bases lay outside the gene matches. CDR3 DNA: TGTGCCACCAGTAACGACAGGGGAGATACGCAGTATTTT. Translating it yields CATSNDRGDTQYF.

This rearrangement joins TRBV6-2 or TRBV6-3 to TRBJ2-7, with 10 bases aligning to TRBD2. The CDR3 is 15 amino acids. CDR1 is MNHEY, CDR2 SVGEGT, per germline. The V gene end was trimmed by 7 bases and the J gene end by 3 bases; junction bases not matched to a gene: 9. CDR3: CASNHWTSGIYEQYF. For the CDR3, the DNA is TGTGCCAGCAACCACTGGACTAGCGGTATCTACGAGCAGTACTTC.

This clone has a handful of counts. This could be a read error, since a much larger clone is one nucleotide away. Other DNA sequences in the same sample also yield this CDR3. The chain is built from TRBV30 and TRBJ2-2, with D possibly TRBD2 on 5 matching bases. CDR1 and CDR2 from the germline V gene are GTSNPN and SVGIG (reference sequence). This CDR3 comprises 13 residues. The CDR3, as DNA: TGTGCCTGGAGTCCCGGGAACACCGGTGAGCTGTTTTTT. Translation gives CAWSPGNTGELFF.

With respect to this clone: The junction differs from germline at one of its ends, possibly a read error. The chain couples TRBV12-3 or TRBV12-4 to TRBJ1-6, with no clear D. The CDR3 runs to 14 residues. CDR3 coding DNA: TGTGCCGGCAGTTTAGTGACCGGAAGGTCACCCCTCCACTTT. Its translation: CAGSLVTGRSPLHF.

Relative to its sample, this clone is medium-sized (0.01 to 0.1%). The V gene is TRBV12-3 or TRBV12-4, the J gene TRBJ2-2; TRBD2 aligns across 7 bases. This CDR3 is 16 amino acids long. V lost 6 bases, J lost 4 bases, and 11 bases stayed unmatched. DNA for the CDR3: TGTGCCAGCAGCCCCTTTTCGACGGGGGGCACCGGGGAGCTGTTTTTT. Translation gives CASSPFSTGGTGELFF.

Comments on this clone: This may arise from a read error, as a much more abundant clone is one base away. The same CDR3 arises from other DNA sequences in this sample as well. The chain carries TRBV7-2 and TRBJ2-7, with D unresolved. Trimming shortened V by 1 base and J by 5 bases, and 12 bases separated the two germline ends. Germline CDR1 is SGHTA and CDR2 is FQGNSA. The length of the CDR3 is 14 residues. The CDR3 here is CASSLGLRSNEQYF. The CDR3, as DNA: TGTGCCAGCAGCTTAGGTCTCCGGTCTAACGAGCAGTACTTC.

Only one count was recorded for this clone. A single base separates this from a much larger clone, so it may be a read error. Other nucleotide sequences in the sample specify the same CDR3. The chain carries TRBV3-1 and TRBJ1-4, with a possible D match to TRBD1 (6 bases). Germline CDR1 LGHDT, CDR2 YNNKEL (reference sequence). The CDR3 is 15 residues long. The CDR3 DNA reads TGTGTCAGCAGCTACGGTGGACAGCGCCCCGAAAAACTGTTTTTT. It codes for CVSSYGGQRPEKLFF.

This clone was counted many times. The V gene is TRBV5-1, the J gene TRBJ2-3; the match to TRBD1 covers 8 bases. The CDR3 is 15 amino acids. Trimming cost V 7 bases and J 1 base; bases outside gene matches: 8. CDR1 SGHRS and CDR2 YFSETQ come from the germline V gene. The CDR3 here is CASGSGGLGTDTQYF. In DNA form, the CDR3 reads TGCGCCAGCGGATCAGGGGGCCTCGGCACAGATACGCAGTATTTT.

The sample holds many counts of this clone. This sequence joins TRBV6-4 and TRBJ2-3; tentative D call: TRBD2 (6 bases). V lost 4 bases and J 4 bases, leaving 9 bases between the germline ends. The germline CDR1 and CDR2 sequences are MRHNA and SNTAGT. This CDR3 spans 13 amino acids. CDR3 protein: CASSAGEADTQYF. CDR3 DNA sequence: TGTGCCAGCAGTGCGGGAGAGGCAGATACGCAGTATTTT.

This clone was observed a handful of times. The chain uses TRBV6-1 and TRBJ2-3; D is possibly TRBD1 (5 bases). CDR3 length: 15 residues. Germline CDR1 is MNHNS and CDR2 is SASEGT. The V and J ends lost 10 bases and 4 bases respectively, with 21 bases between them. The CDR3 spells CAIRLSSGHSDTQYF. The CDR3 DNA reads TGTGCCATCCGCCTGTCTTCAGGGCACTCAGATACGCAGTATTTT.